This T cell receptor beta chain originates from a study of beta chain features in type 1 diabetes. Every single donor gave one heparinised blood draw, and these averaged around 0.12 L. Expressed TCRB transcripts were sequenced, since all the RNA that had been isolated was reverse transcribed. The table came from immunoSEQ multiplex PCR; TCRdb's copy has only in-frame clones and leaves some out. Of a few hundred thousand clones in the sample, 10% to 15% were seen once. CDR3 length: 13 amino acids. Trimming removed 5 bases from V and 4 bases from J, with 11 bases in between. Germline V lookup: CDR1 SGHTA, CDR2 FQGNSA.

This sequence was found in a young man in good health. Sequenced material: naive CD4+ T cells from blood. The chain is built from TRBV7-2 and TRBJ1-2; no firm D call. CDR3 sequence (DNA): TGTGCCAGCAGCAGAGAGATCCTCTATGGCTACACCTTC. It specifies CASSREILYGYTF.